Listed below are T cell receptor beta chains from one sample, sequenced in a study of siplizumab effects on memory and regulatory T cells. The data were produced by immunoSEQ multiplex PCR, yet TCRdb's version contains in-frame clones alone and is incomplete. The top ten hold 0.65% to 0.9% of the sample, which has roughly 120,000 clones, about 91% seen once. Source material: Tregs sorted from blood. Receptors were obtained from a human donor in good health. Both conserved end residues are part of each CDR3. A D gene is named only where the DNA matches it firmly. Some rows have no size entry. The others give once, few or many, or a class for an expanded clone.

clone size,J gene,D gene,V gene,CDR3 DNA,CDR3 protein
NA,TRBJ2-2,TRBD1,TRBV18,TGTGCCAGCTCACCGAGACAGGGGGCCACCGGGGAGCTGTTTTTT,CASSPRQGATGELFF
NA,TRBJ2-3,TRBD2,TRBV5-1,TGCGCCAGCAGCTTGCCCACGACTAGCAAAGGTGCAGATACGCAGTATTTT,CASSLPTTSKGADTQYF
NA,TRBJ2-3,TRBD1,TRBV29-1,TGCAGCACAGGACAGGCGATCACAGATACGCAGTATTTT,CSTGQAITDTQYF
NA,TRBJ2-3,NA,TRBV5-8,TGTGCCAGCAGCGTGGGACTGATCCGAGGGGATACGCAGTATTTT,CASSVGLIRGDTQYF
NA,TRBJ2-7,TRBD2,TRBV5-1,TGCGCCAGCAGCTCGGGACTAGCGGGGGTTTTCAGCTCCTACGAGCAGTACTTC,CASSSGLAGVFSSYEQYF
NA,TRBJ1-2,NA,TRBV19,TGTGCCAGTAGTCGGGAGGGAGTGGCTAACTATGGCTACACCTTC,CASSREGVANYGYTF
few,TRBJ1-5,NA,TRBV7-9,TGTGCCAGCAGCTACAACAATCAGCCCCAGCATTTT,CASSYNNQPQHF
NA,TRBJ1-2,NA,TRBV19,TGTGCCAGTAGTAGAACCGGGAACTATGGCTACACCTTC,CASSRTGNYGYTF
NA,TRBJ2-7,NA,TRBV7-9,TGTGCCAGCAGCTTCTTTCGGCGAGCCTACGAGCAGTACTTC,CASSFFRRAYEQYF
NA,TRBJ1-2,TRBD1,TRBV27,TGTGCCAGCAGTTACAGGGGCATGTATGGCTACACCTTC,CASSYRGMYGYTF
NA,TRBJ2-7,TRBD1,TRBV6-5,TGTGCCAGCAGGGGACAGGGAGTGGTGATCCACGAGCAGTACTTC,CASRGQGVVIHEQYF
NA,TRBJ1-1,TRBD1,TRBV7-2,TGTGCCAGCAGCGATATTCGGGGACAGGGGTCTAGCGCTTTCTTT,CASSDIRGQGSSAFF
NA,TRBJ2-5,TRBD2,TRBV7-2,TGTGCCAGCCAGCTAGCGGGGGGGAAAGAGACCCAGTACTTC,CASQLAGGKETQYF
NA,TRBJ1-2,TRBD1,TRBV4-1,TGCGCCAGCAGCCTTACACCGGGACAGGAGGGCTACACCTTC,CASSLTPGQEGYTF